The entry that follows covers one T cell receptor beta chain sequence. What it binds is not known. This specimen comes from a study of follicular helper T cells after annual influenza vaccination. Whole-study findings and limits: Day 7 ICOS+CD38+ clones were most often found later in ICOS-CD38- cTfh cells.

TCRB sequencing was done at Survey resolution level. Libraries were prepared by immunoSEQ multiplex PCR; TCRdb keeps only in-frame clonotypes and omits some of them. This table holds about 12,000 clones, 70% to 80% found once. The sample's time point: 2015-2016 season, pre-vaccination. Germline V gives CDR1 LGHNA, CDR2 YSLEER. CDR3 size: 15 residues. Trimming removed 4 bases from V and 4 bases from J, with 14 bases in between. V usage is TRBV4-3 and J usage is TRBJ1-5; possibly TRBD1 for D (5 bases). The sample was CXCR5+ CD38- circulating T follicular helper cells from blood, taken on the day of influenza vaccination. Subset noted: circulating Tfh, non-naive CD4+CXCR5+PD-1+ (ICOS+CD38+ or ICOS-CD38-). The TCR was taken from an adult who received the influenza vaccine. Here the CDR3 DNA reads TGCGCCAGCAGCCCCCAGGGTGGTGGAAATCAGCCCCAGCATTTT. Its translation: CASSPQGGGNQPQHF.